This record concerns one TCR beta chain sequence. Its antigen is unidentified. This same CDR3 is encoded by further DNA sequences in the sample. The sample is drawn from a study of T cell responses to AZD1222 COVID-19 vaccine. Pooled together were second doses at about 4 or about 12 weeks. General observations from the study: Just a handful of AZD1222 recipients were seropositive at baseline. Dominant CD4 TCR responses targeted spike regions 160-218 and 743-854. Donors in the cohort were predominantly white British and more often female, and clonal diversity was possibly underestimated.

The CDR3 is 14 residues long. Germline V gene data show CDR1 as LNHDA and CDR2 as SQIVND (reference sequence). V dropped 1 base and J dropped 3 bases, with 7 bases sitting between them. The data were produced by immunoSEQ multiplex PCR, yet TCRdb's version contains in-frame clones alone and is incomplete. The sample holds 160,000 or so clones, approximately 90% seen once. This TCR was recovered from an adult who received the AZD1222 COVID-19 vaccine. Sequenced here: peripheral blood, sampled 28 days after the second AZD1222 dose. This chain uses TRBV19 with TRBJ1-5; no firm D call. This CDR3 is CASSIGGFNQPQHF. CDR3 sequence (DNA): TGTGCCAGTAGTATAGGGGGATTCAATCAGCCCCAGCATTTT.